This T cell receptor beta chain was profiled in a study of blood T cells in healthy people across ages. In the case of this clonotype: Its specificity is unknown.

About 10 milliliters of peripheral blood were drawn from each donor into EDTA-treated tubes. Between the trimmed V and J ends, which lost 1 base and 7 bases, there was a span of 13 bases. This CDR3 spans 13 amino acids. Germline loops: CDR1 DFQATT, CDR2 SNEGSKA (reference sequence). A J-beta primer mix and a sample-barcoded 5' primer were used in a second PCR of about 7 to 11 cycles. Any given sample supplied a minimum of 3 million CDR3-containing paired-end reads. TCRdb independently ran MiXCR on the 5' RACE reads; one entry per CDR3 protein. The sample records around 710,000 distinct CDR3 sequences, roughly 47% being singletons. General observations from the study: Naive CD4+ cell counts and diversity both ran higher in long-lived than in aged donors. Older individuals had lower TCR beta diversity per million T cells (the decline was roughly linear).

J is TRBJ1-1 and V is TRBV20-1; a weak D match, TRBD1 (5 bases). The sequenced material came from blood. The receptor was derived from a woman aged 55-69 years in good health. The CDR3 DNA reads TGCAGTGCTAGAGGGGGGGGTCTTCATGAAGCTTTCTTT. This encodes CSARGGGLHEAFF.